These 18 T cell receptor beta chains came from one sample sequenced in a study of blood T cell repertoires in COVID-19. Some clones are missing from TCRdb's copy, which holds only in-frame ones; the method was immunoSEQ multiplex PCR. Here the sample spans 300,000 to 450,000 clones, around 87% being singletons. Sequencing was carried out using PBMCs or T cells enriched from blood (not recorded which). Receptors originate from a man aged 25 to 40 who had recovered from COVID-19.

V and J are TRBV5-4 and TRBJ2-3; 13 bases line up with TRBD2. The CDR3 extends over 18 amino acids. Germline V gene lookup returns CDR1 SGHNT and CDR2 YYREEE (reference sequence). With 3 bases clipped from V and 3 bases from J, the junction kept 10 bases outside the gene matches. In nucleotides, the CDR3 is TGTGCCAGCAGCTCCGGGACTAGCGGGGCCAAATCTACAGATACGCAGTATTTT. Translated, it gives CASSSGTSGAKSTDTQYF.

This clone was observed once. The chain has TRBV12-5 and TRBJ1-1; maybe TRBD1 (5 bases). Germline CDR1 reads LGHNT; CDR2 reads FRNRAP. V was cut by 5 bases and J by 5 bases, with 9 bases left in between. The CDR3 has 12 amino acids. CDR3 amino acids: CASGPGGTEAFF. DNA of the CDR3: TGTGCTAGTGGTCCCGGGGGGACTGAAGCTTTCTTT.

The gene calls are TRBV6-2 or TRBV6-3 and TRBJ1-2; tentative D call: TRBD1 (6 bases). V was pared by 3 bases and J by 2 bases, with 10 bases between. The CDR3 is made up of 14 amino acids. Germline V lookup: CDR1 MNHEY, CDR2 SVGEGT. The CDR3 DNA sequence: TGTGCCAGCAGTTATTATACAGGGAACTATGGCTACACCTTC. Translated, it gives CASSYYTGNYGYTF.

The chain couples TRBV6-7 to TRBJ1-6; no firm D call. TRBV6-7 is placed among ORFs of uncertain function. The V gene lost 1 base and the J gene lost 4 bases, with 11 bases spanning the gap. The CDR3 contains 16 residues. CDR3 residues: CASSYCRAQYNSPLHF. CDR3 in DNA: TGTGCCAGCAGTTACTGCCGAGCACAGTATAATTCACCCCTCCACTTT.

This clone has more than one count but fewer than ten. Other DNA sequences of this sample code for an identical CDR3. The chain has TRBV30 and TRBJ1-1; D possibly corresponds to TRBD1 (5 bases). The germline V and J ends were trimmed by 2 bases and 1 base, with 8 bases remaining between them. CDR3 length: 13 amino acids. Germline assignment: CDR1 GTSNPN and CDR2 SVGIG (reference sequence). The CDR3 DNA is TGTGCCTGGAGTAGGGGCGGGAACACTGAAGCTTTCTTT. It encodes CAWSRGGNTEAFF.

This clone was observed once. The chain carries TRBV3-1 (or the pseudogene TRBV3-2) and TRBJ2-6; 9 bases are a match to TRBD1. V shed 4 bases, J shed 0 bases, and the junction held 7 bases outside the gene matches. Per the germline V gene, CDR1 is LGHDT and CDR2 is YNNKEL (reference sequence). The CDR3 contains 18 residues. The CDR3 reads CASSRLGQGNSGANVLTF. The DNA for the CDR3 is TGTGCCAGCAGCCGTTTGGGACAGGGAAACTCTGGGGCCAACGTCCTGACTTTC.

This chain joins TRBV10-3 and TRBJ1-6; tentative D call: TRBD1 (5 bases). From germline, CDR1 is ENHRY and CDR2 SYGVKD. Deletions cut 6 bases from V and 9 bases from J, with 12 bases between. This CDR3 has 13 residues. CDR3 residues: CAISLDILSPLHF. DNA for the CDR3: TGTGCCATCAGCCTGGACATCCTTTCACCCCTCCACTTT.

The rearrangement joins TRBV9 to TRBJ1-3; D gene unclear. Germline CDR1 is SGDLS and CDR2 is YYNGEE. The CDR3 length is 17 residues. V dropped 0 bases and J dropped 0 bases, with 13 bases sitting between them. The DNA of the CDR3 is TGTGCCAGCAGCGTAGAGCCCTTTCCCTCCTCTGGAAACACCATATATTTT. Residues: CASSVEPFPSSGNTIYF. The complete variable domain, with remaining parts taken from reference TRBV9 and TRBJ1-3, reads DSGVTQTPKHLITATGQRVTLRCSPRSGDLSVYWYQQSLDQGLQFLIQYYNGEERAKGNILERFSAQQFPDLHSELNLSSLELGDSALYFCASSVEPFPSSGNTIYFGEGSWLTVV.

The chain links TRBV30 to TRBJ1-5; 8 bases agree with TRBD1. In germline, CDR1 is GTSNPN, CDR2 SVGIG (reference sequence). CDR3 size: 13 residues. Trimming at V came to 5 bases and at J to 6 bases, leaving 6 bases not matched to a gene. The CDR3 nucleotides read TGTGCCTGGGGACAGGGCCTGGGTCAGCCCCAGCATTTT. The encoded protein is CAWGQGLGQPQHF. The full variable domain, in which reference TRBV30 and TRBJ1-5 provide the parts outside the CDR3, is SQTIHQWPATLVQPVGSPLSLECTVEGTSNPNLYWYRQAAGRGLQLLFYSVGIGQISSEVPQNLSASRPQDRQFILSSKKLLLSDSGFYLCAWGQGLGQPQHFGDGTRLSIL.

CDR3 bases: TGTGCCAGCAGTCACAGGGGGCGCGCCGGGGAGCTGTTTTTT. Encoded protein: CASSHRGRAGELFF. The rearrangement links TRBV6-2 or TRBV6-3 to TRBJ2-2; 9 bases align to TRBD1. The germline V gene encodes CDR1 MNHEY and CDR2 SVGEGT. V was pared by 5 bases and J by 6 bases, with 4 bases of the junction left unmatched. The CDR3 is made up of 14 amino acids.

The CDR3 DNA follows: TGTGCCAGCAGTGGGGACAGGGAGTGGGAAAAACTGTTTTTT. As protein: CASSGDREWEKLFF. The chain is built from TRBV2 and TRBJ1-4; TRBD1 matches at 9 bases. Germline V gene data show CDR1 as SNHLY and CDR2 as FYNNEI. J lost 8 bases, V lost 4 bases, and 5 bases had no gene match. CDR3 length: 14 residues.

The chain couples TRBV5-4 to TRBJ1-5; D perhaps matches TRBD1 (6 bases). Trimming removed 4 bases at V and 3 bases at J, with 8 bases between. The germline V gene encodes CDR1 SGHNT and CDR2 YYREEE (reference sequence). The CDR3 totals 13 residues. The CDR3 DNA reads as TGTGCCAGCAGCCGGGGGGCCAATCAGCCCCAGCATTTT. Its translation: CASSRGANQPQHF.

CDR3 sequence (DNA): TGTGCCATCAGTACTAGCGGTTACGAGCAGTACTTC. Its protein is CAISTSGYEQYF. The chain combines TRBV10-3 with TRBJ2-7; TRBD2 agrees at 8 bases. The CDR3 has 12 amino acids. The germline V gene has CDR1 ENHRY and CDR2 SYGVKD. The junction had 1 base not matched to a gene; V was cut back by 5 bases and J by 4 bases.

This clone was seen a handful of times. The chain is built from TRBV6-5 and TRBJ1-1; 8 nucleotides match TRBD1. CDR3 length: 14 residues. The junction had 10 bases not matched to a gene; V was cut back by 8 bases and J by 5 bases. The germline V gene encodes CDR1 MNHEY and CDR2 SVGAGI. The CDR3 protein is CASRIQGVGTEAFF. CDR3 nucleotides: TGTGCCAGCCGTATACAGGGGGTCGGGACTGAAGCTTTCTTT.

The genes are TRBV5-1 and TRBJ1-1; maybe TRBD1 (5 bases). V lost 0 bases to trimming and J lost 1 base, with 10 bases between them. This CDR3 is built from 15 residues. Germline V gene lookup returns CDR1 SGHRS and CDR2 YFSETQ. The CDR3 loop is CASSLAAGWNTEAFF. CDR3 DNA: TGCGCCAGCAGCTTGGCGGCAGGGTGGAACACTGAAGCTTTCTTT.

The chain combines TRBV6-1 with TRBJ1-2; D gene uncertain. The CDR3 is made up of 15 amino acids. Trimming removed 1 base at V and 3 bases at J, with 12 bases between. Germline lookup yields CDR1 MNHNS and CDR2 SASEGT. In nucleotides, the CDR3 is TGTGCCAGCAGTGAAGGTCTCGCAGGTTACTATGGCTACACCTTC. Residues: CASSEGLAGYYGYTF.

This sequence joins TRBV5-5 and TRBJ1-1; D remains ambiguous. Trimming pared 2 bases from V and 6 bases from J, leaving 11 bases between. Germline V gives CDR1 SGHKS, CDR2 YYEKEE (reference sequence). This CDR3 spans 13 amino acids. CDR3 protein: CASSFTARAEAFF. The CDR3 DNA reads TGTGCCAGCAGCTTTACGGCTCGGGCTGAAGCTTTCTTT.

The CDR3 reads CASSNRGIGAGLKETQYF. CDR3 nucleotide sequence: TGTGCCAGCAGCAACCGGGGAATTGGGGCGGGGCTAAAAGAGACCCAGTACTTC. The chain links TRBV3-1 (or the pseudogene TRBV3-2) to TRBJ2-5; weak D call: TRBD2 (6 bases). V was pared by 5 bases and J by 3 bases, with 25 bases between. CDR1 is LGHDT, CDR2 YNNKEL, per germline (reference sequence). The CDR3 loop spans 18 amino acids.